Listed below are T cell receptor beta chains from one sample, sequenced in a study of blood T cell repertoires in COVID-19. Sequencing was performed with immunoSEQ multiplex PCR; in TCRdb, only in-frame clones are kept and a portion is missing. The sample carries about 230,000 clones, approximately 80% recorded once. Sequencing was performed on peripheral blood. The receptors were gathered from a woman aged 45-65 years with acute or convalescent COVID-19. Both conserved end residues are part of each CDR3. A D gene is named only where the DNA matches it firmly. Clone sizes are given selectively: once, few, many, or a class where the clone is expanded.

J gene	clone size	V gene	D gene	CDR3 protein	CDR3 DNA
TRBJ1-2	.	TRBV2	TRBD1	CAIRQGARGYTF	TGTGCCATAAGACAGGGGGCCCGGGGCTACACCTTC
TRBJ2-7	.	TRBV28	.	CASSFSGWGEQYF	TGTGCCAGCAGTTTTTCGGGATGGGGCGAGCAGTACTTC
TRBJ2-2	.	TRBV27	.	CASQWGGPGGELFF	TGTGCCAGCCAATGGGGGGGGCCAGGCGGGGAGCTGTTTTTT
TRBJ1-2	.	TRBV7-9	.	CASSLDFGGIYGYTF	TGTGCCAGCAGCTTAGATTTTGGGGGCATCTATGGCTACACCTTC
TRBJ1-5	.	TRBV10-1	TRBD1	CASRRQGPGIQPQHF	TGCGCCAGCAGGAGACAGGGCCCGGGGATTCAGCCCCAGCATTTT
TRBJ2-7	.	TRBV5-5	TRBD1	CASSNSQGAGSYEQYF	TGTGCCAGCAGTAATTCCCAGGGGGCCGGATCCTACGAGCAGTACTTC
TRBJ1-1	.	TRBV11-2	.	CASSYLRGLMNTEAFF	TGTGCCAGCAGCTATTTGCGGGGGCTCATGAACACTGAAGCTTTCTTT
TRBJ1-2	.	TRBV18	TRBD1	CASSRTGDYGYTF	TGTGCCAGCTCCCGGACAGGAGACTATGGCTACACCTTC
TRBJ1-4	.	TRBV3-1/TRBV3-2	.	CASSQRQANEKLFF	TGTGCCAGCAGCCAGAGACAGGCTAATGAAAAACTGTTTTTT
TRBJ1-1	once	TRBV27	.	CASMQGLNTEAFF	TGTGCCAGCATGCAGGGGCTGAACACTGAAGCTTTCTTT
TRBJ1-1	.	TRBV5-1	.	CASSKERTEAFF	TGCGCCAGCAGCAAGGAGAGGACTGAAGCTTTCTTT
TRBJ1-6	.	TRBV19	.	CASGAGRGSPLHF	TGTGCCAGTGGGGCAGGGCGAGGTTCACCCCTCCACTTT
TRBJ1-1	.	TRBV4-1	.	CASSLIQELNTEAFF	TGCGCCAGCAGCCTTATACAGGAGTTGAACACTGAAGCTTTCTTT
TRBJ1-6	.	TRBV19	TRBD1	CASTGDRYNSPLHF	TGTGCCAGTACAGGGGACAGATACAATTCACCCCTCCACTTT
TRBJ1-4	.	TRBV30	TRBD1	CAWSADRVNEKLFF	TGTGCCTGGAGTGCGGACAGGGTCAATGAAAAACTGTTTTTT
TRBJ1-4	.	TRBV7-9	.	CASSLPAGGTPAANEKLFF	TGTGCCAGCAGCTTACCTGCGGGCGGGACCCCCGCGGCTAATGAAAAACTGTTTTTT
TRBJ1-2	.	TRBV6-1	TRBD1	CASSEAPDRDYGYTF	TGTGCCAGCAGTGAAGCGCCGGACAGGGACTATGGCTACACCTTC
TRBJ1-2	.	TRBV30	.	CAWRVPGTYGYTF	TGTGCCTGGAGGGTCCCGGGTACCTATGGCTACACCTTC
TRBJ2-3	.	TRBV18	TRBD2	CASSWGGTDTQYF	TGTGCCAGCTCCTGGGGAGGGACAGATACGCAGTATTTT
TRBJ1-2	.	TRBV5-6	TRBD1	CASSTSGTAEFSYGYTF	TGTGCCAGCAGCACCTCCGGGACAGCTGAATTTAGCTATGGCTACACCTTC
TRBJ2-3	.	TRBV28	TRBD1	CASSSLGTGNTDTQYF	TGTGCCAGCAGTTCGCTCGGGACAGGGAACACAGATACGCAGTATTTT
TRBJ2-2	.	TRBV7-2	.	CASSVSGNSNTGELFF	TGTGCCAGCAGCGTATCCGGGAACTCGAACACCGGGGAGCTGTTTTTT
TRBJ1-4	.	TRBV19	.	CASTQGYEKLFF	TGTGCCAGTACACAGGGATATGAAAAACTGTTTTTT
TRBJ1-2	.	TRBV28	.	CASSLRLYYGYTF	TGTGCCAGCAGTCTCAGGCTATACTATGGCTACACCTTC
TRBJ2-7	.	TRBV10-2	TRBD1	CASKDGQGASKQYF	TGCGCCAGCAAAGACGGACAGGGGGCATCCAAGCAGTACTTC
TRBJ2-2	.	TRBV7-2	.	CASKGGAAGELFF	TGTGCCAGCAAAGGCGGCGCGGCCGGGGAGCTGTTTTTT
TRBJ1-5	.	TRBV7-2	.	CASSLSGNSNQPQHF	TGTGCCAGCAGCTTATCGGGGAATAGCAATCAGCCCCAGCATTTT
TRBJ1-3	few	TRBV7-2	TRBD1	CASSLGGQGARSGNTIYF	TGTGCCAGCAGCTTAGGGGGACAGGGGGCGAGATCTGGAAACACCATATATTTT
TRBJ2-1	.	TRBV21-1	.	CASSHRGPAYNEQFF	TGTGCCAGCAGCCACCGAGGGCCCGCCTACAATGAGCAGTTCTTC
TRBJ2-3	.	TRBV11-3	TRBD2	CASSLRRAGDGTDTQYF	TGTGCCAGCAGCTTAAGGCGAGCGGGAGATGGCACAGATACGCAGTATTTT
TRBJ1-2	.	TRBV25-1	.	CASSDPFDYGYTF	TGTGCCAGCAGTGATCCCTTCGACTATGGCTACACCTTC
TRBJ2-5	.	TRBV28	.	CASSSQSRGQETQYF	TGTGCCAGCAGCTCTCAGTCCAGGGGACAAGAGACCCAGTACTTC
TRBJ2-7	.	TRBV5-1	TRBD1	CASSGGQYRSYEQYF	TGCGCCAGCAGCGGGGGACAGTATAGATCCTACGAGCAGTACTTC
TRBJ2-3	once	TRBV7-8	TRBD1	CASSSITGGDTQYF	TGTGCCAGCAGCAGCATCACAGGGGGAGATACGCAGTATTTT
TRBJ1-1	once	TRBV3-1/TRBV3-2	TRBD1	CASSRGQLNTEAFF	TGTGCCAGCAGCCGGGGACAGCTCAACACTGAAGCTTTCTTT
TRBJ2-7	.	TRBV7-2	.	CASRSGTFYEQYF	TGTGCCAGCAGATCCGGGACTTTCTACGAGCAGTACTTC
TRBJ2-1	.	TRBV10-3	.	CAISETSHSSYNEQFF	TGTGCCATCAGTGAGACTAGCCACAGCTCCTACAATGAGCAGTTCTTC
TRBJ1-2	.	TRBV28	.	CASNPTGRNYGYTF	TGTGCCAGCAACCCCACAGGACGTAACTATGGCTACACCTTC
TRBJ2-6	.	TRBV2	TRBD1	CASIGTYRGPGANVLTF	TGTGCCAGCATAGGTACCTACAGGGGACCTGGGGCAAACGTCCTGACTTTC